This T cell receptor (beta chain) derives from a study of blood T cell repertoires in COVID-19. Study background: Researchers got acute and convalescent COVID-19 samples from the United States, Italy and Spain. T cells, B-cell-depleted T cells, or PBMCs provided the cDNA or gDNA that served as material.

Germline-derived CDR1 and CDR2 are MDHEN and SYDVKM. The CDR3 is 11 residues long. Trimming at V came to 2 bases and at J to 14 bases, leaving 3 bases not matched to a gene. Under the authors' procedure: Scientists estimated how many nucleated cells there were by amplifying reference gene primers. Repertoires were generated with immunoSEQ multiplex PCR, while TCRdb's copy carries only in-frame clones and drops some. V and J calls and clone size follow that table, whereas D and trimming were derived from the DNA. The table records 150,000 to 200,000 clones, around 91% of them present only once. This receptor was identified in a man aged 45 to 65 with acute or convalescent COVID-19. V gene TRBV28 combines with J gene TRBJ2-1; 7 bases map to TRBD2. Sequenced input: peripheral blood. CDR3 coding DNA: TGTGCCAGCAGTTTAGCGGGAGAGGAGTTCTTC. This gives the protein CASSLAGEEFF.